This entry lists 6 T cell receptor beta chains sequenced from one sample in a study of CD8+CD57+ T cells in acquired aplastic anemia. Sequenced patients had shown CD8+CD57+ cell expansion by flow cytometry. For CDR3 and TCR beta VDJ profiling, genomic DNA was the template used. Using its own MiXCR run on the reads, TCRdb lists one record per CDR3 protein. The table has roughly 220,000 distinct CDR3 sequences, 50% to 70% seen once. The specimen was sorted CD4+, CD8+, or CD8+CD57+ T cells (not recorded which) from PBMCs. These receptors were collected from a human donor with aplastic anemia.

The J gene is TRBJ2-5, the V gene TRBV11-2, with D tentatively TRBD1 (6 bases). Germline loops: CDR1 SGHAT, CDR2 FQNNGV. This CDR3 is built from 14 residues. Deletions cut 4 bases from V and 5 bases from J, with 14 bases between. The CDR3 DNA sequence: TGTGCCAGCAGCTCCCTCAGGGGCCGTGAGACCCAGTACTTC. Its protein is CASSSLRGRETQYF.

The DNA for the CDR3 is TGTGCCAGCAGTGAAATAGACAGAGAAGAGACCCAGTACTTC. Translation: CASSEIDREETQYF. The chain couples TRBV2 to TRBJ2-5; D might be TRBD1 (5 bases). The CDR3 totals 14 residues. The germline CDR1 and CDR2 sequences are SNHLY and FYNNEI. Trimming stripped 2 bases from V and 3 bases from J, with 10 bases between.

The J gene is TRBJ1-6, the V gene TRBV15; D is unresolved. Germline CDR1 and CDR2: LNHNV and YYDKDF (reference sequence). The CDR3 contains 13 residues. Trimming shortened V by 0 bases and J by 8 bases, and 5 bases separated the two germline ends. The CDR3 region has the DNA TGTGCCACCAGCAGAGATCTAGATTCACCCCTCCACTTT. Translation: CATSRDLDSPLHF.

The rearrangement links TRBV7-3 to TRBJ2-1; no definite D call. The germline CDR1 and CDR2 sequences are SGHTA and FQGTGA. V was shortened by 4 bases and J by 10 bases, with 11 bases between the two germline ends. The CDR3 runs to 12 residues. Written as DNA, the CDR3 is TGTGCCAGCAGCTCCCGGACGGAGGAGCAGTTCTTC. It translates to CASSSRTEEQFF.

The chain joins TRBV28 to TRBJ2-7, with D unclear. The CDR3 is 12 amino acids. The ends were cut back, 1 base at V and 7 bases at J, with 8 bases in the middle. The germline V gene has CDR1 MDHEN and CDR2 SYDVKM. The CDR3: CASSLSTSEQYF. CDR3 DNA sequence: TGTGCCAGCAGTTTATCTACTTCAGAGCAGTACTTC.

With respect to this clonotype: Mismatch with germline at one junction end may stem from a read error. CDR3 sequence: CASSLVWRQGTQYF. CDR3 coding DNA: TGTGCCAGCAGCTTGGTTTGGCGACAAGGGACCCAGTACTTC. The chain couples TRBV6-1 to TRBJ2-5; no clear D. The CDR3 spans 14 residues. In germline, CDR1 is MNHNS, CDR2 SASEGT.